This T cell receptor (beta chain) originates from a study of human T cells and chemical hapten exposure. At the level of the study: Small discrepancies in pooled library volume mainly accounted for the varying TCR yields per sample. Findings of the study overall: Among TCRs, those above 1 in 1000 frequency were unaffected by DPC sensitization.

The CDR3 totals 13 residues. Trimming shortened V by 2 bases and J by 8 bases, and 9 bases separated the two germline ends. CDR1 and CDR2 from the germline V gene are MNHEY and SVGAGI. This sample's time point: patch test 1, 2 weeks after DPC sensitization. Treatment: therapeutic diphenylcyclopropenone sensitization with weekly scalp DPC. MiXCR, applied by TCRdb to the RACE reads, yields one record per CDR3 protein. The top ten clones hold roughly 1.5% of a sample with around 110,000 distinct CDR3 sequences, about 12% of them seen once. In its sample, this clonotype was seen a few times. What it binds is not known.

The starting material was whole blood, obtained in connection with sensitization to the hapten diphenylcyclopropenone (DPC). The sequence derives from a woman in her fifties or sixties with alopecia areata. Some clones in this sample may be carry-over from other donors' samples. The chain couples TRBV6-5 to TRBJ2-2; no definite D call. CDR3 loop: CASSYTPRGELFF. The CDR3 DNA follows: TGTGCCAGCAGTTACACCCCCAGAGGGGAGCTGTTTTTT.